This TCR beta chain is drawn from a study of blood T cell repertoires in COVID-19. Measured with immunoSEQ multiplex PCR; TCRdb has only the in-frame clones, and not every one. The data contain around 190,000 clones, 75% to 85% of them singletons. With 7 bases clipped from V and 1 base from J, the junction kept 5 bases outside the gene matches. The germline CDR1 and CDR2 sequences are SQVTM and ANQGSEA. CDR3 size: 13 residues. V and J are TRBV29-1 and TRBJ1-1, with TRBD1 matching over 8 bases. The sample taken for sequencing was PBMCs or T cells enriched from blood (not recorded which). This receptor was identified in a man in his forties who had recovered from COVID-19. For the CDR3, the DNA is TGCAGCGCCACGGGACAGGCGAACACTGAAGCTTTCTTT. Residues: CSATGQANTEAFF.